This T cell receptor (beta chain) was retrieved from a study of blood T cell repertoires in COVID-19. The wider study: Sites across the United States, Italy and Spain contributed samples from acute and convalescent COVID-19.

Using immunoSEQ multiplex PCR, the repertoire was profiled, and TCRdb retains in-frame clones only, with some absent. This table has a few hundred thousand clones, about four fifths appearing once. The CDR3 runs 17 residues. Germline CDR1 SGHVS, CDR2 FNYEAQ. J lost 5 bases, V lost 1 base, and 12 bases had no gene match. Sequencing was done on a sample of peripheral blood. The chain links TRBV7-6 to TRBJ2-5; 8 nucleotides align to TRBD2. The receptor was isolated from a woman older than 75 with acute or convalescent COVID-19. The CDR3 DNA follows: TGTGCCAGCAGCTTAGAGCGGGCAGGGACTAGAGGCGAGACCCAGTACTTC. Translation: CASSLERAGTRGETQYF.